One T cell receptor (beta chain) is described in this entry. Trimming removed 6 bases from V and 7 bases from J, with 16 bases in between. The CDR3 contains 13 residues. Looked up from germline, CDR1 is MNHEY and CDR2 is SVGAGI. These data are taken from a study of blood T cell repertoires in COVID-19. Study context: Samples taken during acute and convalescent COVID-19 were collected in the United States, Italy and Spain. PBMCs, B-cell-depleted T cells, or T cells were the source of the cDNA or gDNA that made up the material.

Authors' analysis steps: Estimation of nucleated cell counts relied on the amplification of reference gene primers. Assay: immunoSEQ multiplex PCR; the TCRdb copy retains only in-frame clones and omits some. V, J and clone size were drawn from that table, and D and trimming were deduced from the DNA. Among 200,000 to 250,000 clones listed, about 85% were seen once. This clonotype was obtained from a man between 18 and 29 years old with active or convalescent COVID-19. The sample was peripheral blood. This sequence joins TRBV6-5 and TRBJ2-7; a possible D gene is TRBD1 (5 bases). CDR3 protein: CASRRTDSSEQYF. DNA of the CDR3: TGTGCCAGCAGACGAACAGACAGTTCGGAGCAGTACTTC.